This section outlines one TCR beta chain sequence together with its context. This may arise from a read error, as a much more abundant clone is one base away. The CDR3 totals 16 residues. Germline V gene data show CDR1 as DFQATT and CDR2 as SNEGSKA (reference sequence). V lost 6 bases, J lost 0 bases, and 17 bases lay in between. Full-length variable regions came from constant-region reverse primers plus semi-nested Nested Universal Primer A PCR. TCRdb re-analysed the 5' RACE reads in MiXCR, keeping a single row per CDR3 protein. Among tens of thousands of distinct CDR3 sequences, approximately 23% were seen once, and the ten largest hold 2.5% to 3.5%.

Sequenced material: memory CD4+ T cells sorted from a lymph node. As to subset: memory CD4+ T cells, CD4+CD45RO+CD25-. The clonotype originates from a female donor with breast cancer. The chain recombines TRBV20-1 with TRBJ2-2, with D perhaps TRBD1 or TRBD2 (5 bases each). In nucleotides, the CDR3 is TGCAGTGCCACCCAGGGACCAGAATCGAACACCGGGGAGCTGTTTTTT. It is translated as CSATQGPESNTGELFF.